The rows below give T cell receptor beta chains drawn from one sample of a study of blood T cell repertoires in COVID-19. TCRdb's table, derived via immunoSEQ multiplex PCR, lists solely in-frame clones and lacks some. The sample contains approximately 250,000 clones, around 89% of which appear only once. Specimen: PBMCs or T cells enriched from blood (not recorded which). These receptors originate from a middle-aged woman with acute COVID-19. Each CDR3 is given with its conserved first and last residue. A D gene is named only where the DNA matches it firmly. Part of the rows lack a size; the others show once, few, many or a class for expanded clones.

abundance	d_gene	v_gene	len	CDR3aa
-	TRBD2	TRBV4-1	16	CASSQTTSGGPDTQYF
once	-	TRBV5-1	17	CASNFGLASSWAGELFF
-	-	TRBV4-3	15	CASSQEEDINYGYTF
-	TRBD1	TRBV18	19	CASSPQQTGFRSSGNTIYF
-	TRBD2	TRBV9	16	CASSVASWGGSETQYF
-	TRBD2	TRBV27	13	CASIGLAVNEQFF
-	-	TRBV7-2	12	CASSSQGYEAFF
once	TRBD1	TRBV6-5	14	CASKSDRAGSPLHF
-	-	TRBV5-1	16	CASSLGHQLTNTEAFF
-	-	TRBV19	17	CASSILPTHLSNQPQHF
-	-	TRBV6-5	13	CASRKQGLEKLFF
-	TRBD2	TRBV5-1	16	CASSFFSGGNQETQYF
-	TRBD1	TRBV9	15	CASSVTGGSYNEQFF
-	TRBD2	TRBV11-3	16	CASSMRLARGEDTQYF
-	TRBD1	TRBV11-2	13	CASSRTGPDTQYF
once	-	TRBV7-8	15	CASSFTPQGSYGYTF
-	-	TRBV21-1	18	CASSSPGGDRLAKNIQYF
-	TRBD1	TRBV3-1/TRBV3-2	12	CASRQGGGELFF
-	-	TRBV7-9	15	CASSFSGISTDTQYF
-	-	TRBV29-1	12	CSADRGNTEAFF
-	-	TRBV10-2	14	CASSDQGWGQPQHF
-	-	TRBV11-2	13	CASSLTPAYGYTF
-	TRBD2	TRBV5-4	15	CASSLRGTSGVGQYF
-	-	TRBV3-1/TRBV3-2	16	CASSQLPGLNTGELFF
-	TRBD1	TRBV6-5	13	CASSRQGAGELFF
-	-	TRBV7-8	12	CASSPSSYEQYF
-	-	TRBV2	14	CASRYGQPSYEQYF
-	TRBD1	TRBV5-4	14	CASSRTGMNTEAFF
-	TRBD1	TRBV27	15	CASSSGQGRGSPLHF
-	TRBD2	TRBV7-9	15	CASSWTSGNTGELFF
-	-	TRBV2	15	CASSDAGLAKNIQYF
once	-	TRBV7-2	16	CASSLYSAGPNSPLHF
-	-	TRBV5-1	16	CASSLTLRSSYNEQFF
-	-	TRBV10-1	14	CASSESGEGQPQHF
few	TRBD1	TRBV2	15	CASNPGQGLNQPQHF
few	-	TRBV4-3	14	CASSMLGATGELFF
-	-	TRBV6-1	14	CASSEYRGGETQYF